This T cell receptor (beta chain) appears in the sequencing data of a study of blood T cell repertoires in COVID-19. Background on the study: Samples of COVID-19 (acute and convalescent) were obtained from the United States, Italy and Spain. In each case, the material was cDNA or gDNA derived from T cells, B-cell-depleted T cells, or PBMCs.

V dropped 3 bases and J dropped 3; count of bases not matched to a gene: 12. CDR1 is MDHEN, CDR2 SYDVKM, per germline. This CDR3 is 17 amino acids long. The authors' processing: The assay estimated nucleated cells by amplifying reference gene primers. Using immunoSEQ multiplex PCR, the repertoire was profiled, and TCRdb retains in-frame clones only, with some absent. V and J calls and clone size follow that table, whereas D and trimming were derived from the DNA. Found here are approximately 290,000 clones, around 89% of them singletons; the top ten hold roughly 0.8%. This clonotype was obtained from a man younger than 40 with acute or convalescent COVID-19. Sequenced sample: peripheral blood. The chain is built from TRBV28 and TRBJ2-3; 7 nucleotides align to TRBD1. The CDR3 nucleotides are TGTGCCAGCAGTTTGACCACAGGGGCTGCGGCGACAGATACGCAGTATTTT. This translates into CASSLTTGAAATDTQYF.